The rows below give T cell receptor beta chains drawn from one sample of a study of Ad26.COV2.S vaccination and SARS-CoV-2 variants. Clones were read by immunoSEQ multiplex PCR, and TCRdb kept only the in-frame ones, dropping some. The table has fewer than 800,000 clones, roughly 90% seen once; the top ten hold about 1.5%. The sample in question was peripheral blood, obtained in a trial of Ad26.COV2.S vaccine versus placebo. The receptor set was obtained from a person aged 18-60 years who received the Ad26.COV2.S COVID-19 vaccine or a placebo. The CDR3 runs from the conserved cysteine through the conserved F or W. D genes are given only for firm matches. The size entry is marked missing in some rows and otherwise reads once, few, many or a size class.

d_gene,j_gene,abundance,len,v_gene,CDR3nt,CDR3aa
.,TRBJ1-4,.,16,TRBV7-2,TGTGCCAGCAGCTTATCTTTGTCAGGGTCTAATGAAAAACTGTTTTTT,CASSLSLSGSNEKLFF
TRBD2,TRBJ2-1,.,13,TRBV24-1,TGTGCCACCAGTGGGGGGGGGAGCGATGAGCAGTTCTTC,CATSGGGSDEQFF
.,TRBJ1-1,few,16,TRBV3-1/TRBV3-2,TGTGCCAGCAGCCAAGAGGCGGGCGGTGGGAACACTGAAGCTTTCTTT,CASSQEAGGGNTEAFF
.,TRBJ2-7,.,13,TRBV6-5,TGTGCCAGCAGTTACGGCAGGCGCTACGAGCAGTACTTC,CASSYGRRYEQYF
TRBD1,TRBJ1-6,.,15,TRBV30,TGTGCCTGGAGTACCTCAAGGACAGGGGGCTCACCCCTCCACTTT,CAWSTSRTGGSPLHF
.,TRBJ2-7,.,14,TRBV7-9,TGTGCCAGCAGCTTAGGTGGGGGTGCCTACGAGCAGTACTTC,CASSLGGGAYEQYF
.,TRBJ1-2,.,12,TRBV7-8,TGTGCCAGCAGCCCCGGGGCCTATGGCTACACCTTC,CASSPGAYGYTF
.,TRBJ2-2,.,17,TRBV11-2,TGTGCCAGCAGCTTAGGCCCAGGGACACAGAACACCGGGGAGCTGTTTTTT,CASSLGPGTQNTGELFF
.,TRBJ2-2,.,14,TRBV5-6,TGTGCCAGCAGCCTAGGACTGAACACCGGGGAGCTGTTTTTT,CASSLGLNTGELFF
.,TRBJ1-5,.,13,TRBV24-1,TGTGCCACCAGTGAGGGAAGCAATCAGCCCCAGCATTTT,CATSEGSNQPQHF
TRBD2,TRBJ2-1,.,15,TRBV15,TGTGCCACCAGCATAGCAGCGGGAGTCTACAATGAGCAGTTCTTC,CATSIAAGVYNEQFF
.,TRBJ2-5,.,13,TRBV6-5,TGTGCCAGCAGGGACCCGGGGGCCGAGACCCAGTACTTC,CASRDPGAETQYF
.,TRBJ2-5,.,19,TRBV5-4,TGTGCCAGCAGCTTGGCCCTGTTGGCAGGTTCTTACTCGGGGGAGACCCAGTACTTC,CASSLALLAGSYSGETQYF
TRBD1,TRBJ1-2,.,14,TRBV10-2,TGCGCCAGCAGTGAAGCAGGGGGGGGCCGCGGCTACACCTTC,CASSEAGGGRGYTF
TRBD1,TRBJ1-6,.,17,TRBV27,TGTGCCAGCAGTCCGCTCGAGACCGGGACAGGGGTATCGGCCCTCCACTTT,CASSPLETGTGVSALHF
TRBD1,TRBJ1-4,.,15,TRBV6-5,TGTGCCAGCAGTTCGGCCGGGACAGGGGGCCAAAAACTGTTTTTT,CASSSAGTGGQKLFF
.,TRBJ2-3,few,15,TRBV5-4,TGTGCCAGCAGCTTGACGAGTAGCAGCACAGATACGCAGTATTTT,CASSLTSSSTDTQYF
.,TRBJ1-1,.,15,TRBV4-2,TGTGCCAGCAGCCAAGGTGAGAATATGAACACTGAAGCTTTCTTT,CASSQGENMNTEAFF
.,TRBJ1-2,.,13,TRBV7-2,TGTGCCAGCAGCCCTGACAGAACCTATGGCTACACCTTC,CASSPDRTYGYTF
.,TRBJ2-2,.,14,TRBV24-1,TGTGCCACCAGTGACCCCTCGGGGGCCGGGGAGCTGTTTTTT,CATSDPSGAGELFF
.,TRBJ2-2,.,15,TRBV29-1,TGCAGCGTTGAAGAACAGGGAGAGAACACCGGGGAGCTGTTTTTT,CSVEEQGENTGELFF
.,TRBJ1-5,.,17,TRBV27,TGTGCCAGCAGCATTAACGGGGTCCCCGGCGGCAATCAGCCCCAGCATTTT,CASSINGVPGGNQPQHF
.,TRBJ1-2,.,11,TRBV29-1,TGCAGCGTTCGGACAGCTTTGGGCTACACCTTC,CSVRTALGYTF
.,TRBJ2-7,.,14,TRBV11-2,TGTGCCAGCAGCCTAGAGAGCGGATCCTACGAGCAGTACTTC,CASSLESGSYEQYF
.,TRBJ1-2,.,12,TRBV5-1,TGCGCCAGCAGCTTGGACGCTGATGGCTACACCTTC,CASSLDADGYTF
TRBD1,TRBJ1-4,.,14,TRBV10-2,TGCGCCAGCAACCAGGGGGCAGCTAATGAAAAACTGTTTTTT,CASNQGAANEKLFF
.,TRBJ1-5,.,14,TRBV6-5,TGTGCCAGCAGTTACGAGCGGGGTGATCAGCCCCAGCATTTT,CASSYERGDQPQHF
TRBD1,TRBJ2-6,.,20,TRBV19,TGTGCCAGTAGTATGAGGTGGGGACAGGGGGTGTACTCTGGGGCCAACGTCCTGACTTTC,CASSMRWGQGVYSGANVLTF
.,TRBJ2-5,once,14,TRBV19,TGTGCCAGTAGTATAGTTGGGGATTTGGAGACCCAGTACTTC,CASSIVGDLETQYF
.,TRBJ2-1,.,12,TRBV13,TGTGCCAGCAGCATGACCTTGGCTGAGCAGTTCTTC,CASSMTLAEQFF
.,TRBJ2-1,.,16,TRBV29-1,TGCAGCGTTGTACTGATCCGGGAGTCCAGGAACAATGAGCAGTTCTTC,CSVVLIRESRNNEQFF
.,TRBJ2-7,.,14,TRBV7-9,TGTGCCAGCAGCCCCTCGGAAGAGGGGGATAAGCAGTACTTC,CASSPSEEGDKQYF
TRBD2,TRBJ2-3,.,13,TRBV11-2,TGTGCCAGCGGCGGGGGGCTCACAGATACGCAGTATTTT,CASGGGLTDTQYF
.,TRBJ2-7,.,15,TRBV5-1,TGCGCCAGCAGCTTGGGGCCGACAGTCCCCTACGAGCAGTACTTC,CASSLGPTVPYEQYF
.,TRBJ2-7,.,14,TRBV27,TGTGCCAGCAGTTCGCCGGGACAAAGCTACGAGCAGTACTTC,CASSSPGQSYEQYF
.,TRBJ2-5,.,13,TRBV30,TGTGCCTGGAGTCGGGGGTTATGGGAGACCCAGTACTTC,CAWSRGLWETQYF
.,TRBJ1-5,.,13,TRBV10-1,TGCGCCAGCAGTCCAGGGATAGGTGGGCCCCAGCATTTT,CASSPGIGGPQHF
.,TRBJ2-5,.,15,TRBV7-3,TGTGCCAGCAGCCAGTGGGGGGACAGACAAGAGACCCAGTACTTC,CASSQWGDRQETQYF
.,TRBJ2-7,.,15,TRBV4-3,TGCGCCAGCAGCCAAGTGGGGGTAGAGGGTTCGAAGCAGTACTTC,CASSQVGVEGSKQYF